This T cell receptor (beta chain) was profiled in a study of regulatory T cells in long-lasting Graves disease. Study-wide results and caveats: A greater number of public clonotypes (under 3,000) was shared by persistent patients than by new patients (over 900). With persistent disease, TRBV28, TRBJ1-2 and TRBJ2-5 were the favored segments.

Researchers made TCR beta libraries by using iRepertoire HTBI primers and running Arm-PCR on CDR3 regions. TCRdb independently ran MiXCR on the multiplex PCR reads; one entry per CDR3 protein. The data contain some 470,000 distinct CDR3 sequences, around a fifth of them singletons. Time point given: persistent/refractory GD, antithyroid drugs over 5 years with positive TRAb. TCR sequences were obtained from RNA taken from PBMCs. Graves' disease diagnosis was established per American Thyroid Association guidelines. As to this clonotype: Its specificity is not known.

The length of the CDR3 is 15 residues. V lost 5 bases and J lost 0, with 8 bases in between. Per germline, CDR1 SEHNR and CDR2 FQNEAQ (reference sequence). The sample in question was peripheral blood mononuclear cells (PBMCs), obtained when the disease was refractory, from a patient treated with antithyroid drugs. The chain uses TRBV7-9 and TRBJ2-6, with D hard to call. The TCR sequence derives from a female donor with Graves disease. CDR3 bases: TGTGCCAGCAGCCCGATGATCTCTGGGGCCAACGTCCTGACTTTC. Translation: CASSPMISGANVLTF. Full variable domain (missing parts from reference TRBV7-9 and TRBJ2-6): DTGVSQNPRHKITKRGQNVTFRCDPISEHNRLYWYRQTLGQGPEFLTYFQNEAQLEKSRLLSDRFSAERPKGSFSTLEIQRTEQGDSAMYLCASSPMISGANVLTFGAGSRLTVL.